Presented here are 12 T cell receptor beta chains from one specimen sequenced in a study of T cells in localized non-small cell lung cancer. Sequencing used immunoSEQ multiplex PCR; TCRdb keeps in-frame clones, though not all of them. The table records tens of thousands of clones, 70% to 90% of them present only once. Source: peripheral blood, taken before any cancer treatment. Receptors were obtained from a woman between 35 and 75 years old with stage I lung adenocarcinoma.

The chain has TRBV6-5 and TRBJ1-6, with TRBD1 as a possible D gene (5 bases). Between the trimmed V and J ends, which lost 5 bases and 13 bases, there was a span of 18 bases. The CDR3 runs to 14 residues. The V gene's germline CDR1 is MNHEY and CDR2 SVGAGI. The CDR3: CASSVNIGVGPLHF. The CDR3 DNA is TGTGCCAGCAGTGTCAACATAGGGGTGGGTCCCCTCCACTTT.

This chain links TRBV7-2 with TRBJ2-3; the D is unclear. Germline loops: CDR1 SGHTA, CDR2 FQGNSA. This CDR3 has 11 amino acids. The V gene lost 7 bases and the J gene lost 2 bases, with 4 bases spanning the gap. CDR3 region: CASTPTDTQYF. The CDR3 nucleotides are TGTGCCAGCACCCCCACAGATACGCAGTATTTT.

The rearrangement links TRBV19 to TRBJ1-1; 7 bases align to TRBD1. CDR1 and CDR2 from the germline V gene are LNHDA and SQIVND (reference sequence). CDR3 length: 12 residues. V lost 2 bases, J lost 8 bases, and 2 bases stayed unmatched. This chain's CDR3 is CASSIPDREAFF. The CDR3 nucleotides read TGTGCCAGTAGTATACCGGACAGGGAAGCTTTCTTT.

This clone showed up just once. The chain uses TRBV6-1 and TRBJ2-1, with 7 bases fitting TRBD1. Trimming removed 10 bases from V and 3 bases from J; junction bases left unmatched: 9. From germline, CDR1 is MNHNS and CDR2 SASEGT. This CDR3 has 14 residues. In nucleotides, the CDR3 is TGTGCCACCACGGACAGGAGACTCTACAATGAGCAGTTCTTC. It yields the protein CATTDRRLYNEQFF.

The chain couples TRBV6-5 to TRBJ1-5, with D maybe TRBD1 (5 bases). CDR1 and CDR2 from the germline V gene are MNHEY and SVGAGI. The V end lost 0 bases, the J end lost 7 bases, and 13 bases lay between the germline ends. CDR3 length: 15 amino acids. Here the CDR3 DNA reads TGTGCCAGCAGTTACTCGAACCAGGGAAAGCAGCCCCAGCATTTT. Translated, it gives CASSYSNQGKQPQHF.

The rearrangement uses TRBV27 and TRBJ1-1; D unresolved. Deletions cut 6 bases from V and 0 bases from J, with 11 bases between. CDR3 length: 14 residues. The germline CDR1 and CDR2 sequences are MNHEY and SMNVEV (reference sequence). CDR3 DNA sequence: TGTGCCAGCAGAGCGGGAAACATGAACACTGAAGCTTTCTTT. As protein: CASRAGNMNTEAFF.

The CDR3 DNA sequence: TGTGCCAGCAGTTACGAGGACAGGGGGCTAAAAGGCTACACCTTC. Translated: CASSYEDRGLKGYTF. The chain carries TRBV6-6 and TRBJ1-2; 11 bases fit TRBD1. The length of the CDR3 is 15 residues. Trimming at V came to 2 bases and at J to 8 bases, leaving 7 bases not matched to a gene. The V gene's germline CDR1 is MNHNY and CDR2 SVGAGI (reference sequence).

The chain recombines TRBV9 with TRBJ2-5, with 7 bases fitting TRBD2. The CDR3 contains 14 residues. Germline V CDR1 and CDR2: SGDLS, YYNGEE. Trimming cost V 2 bases and J 3 bases; bases outside gene matches: 4. CDR3 nucleotide sequence: TGTGCCAGCAGCGTGGGGGGGTGGAAAGAGACCCAGTACTTC. Protein sequence: CASSVGGWKETQYF.

This clone was observed a few times. This chain uses TRBV7-6 with TRBJ1-6, with D possibly matching TRBD1 (6 bases). With 3 bases removed from V and 8 bases from J, the gap between germline ends came to 14 bases. Per the germline V gene, CDR1 is SGHVS and CDR2 is FNYEAQ. This CDR3 contains 15 residues. This CDR3 is CASSFRDGGHSPLHF. Here the CDR3 DNA reads TGTGCCAGCAGCTTCCGTGACGGGGGGCATTCACCCCTCCACTTT.

This clone was counted between two and nine times. The chain employs TRBV28 and TRBJ1-2, with D unresolved. Germline loops: CDR1 MDHEN, CDR2 SYDVKM. This CDR3 is 13 amino acids long. V lost 6 bases and J lost 0, with 8 bases in between. The DNA for the CDR3 is TGTGCCAGCAGCCTCCCCACTAACTATGGCTACACCTTC. This translates into CASSLPTNYGYTF.

This chain connects TRBV27 to TRBJ2-7; 8 bases match TRBD1. With 3 bases clipped from V and 5 bases from J, the junction kept 12 bases outside the gene matches. CDR1 and CDR2 (germline): MNHEY, SMNVEV (reference sequence). The CDR3 runs 16 residues. The CDR3 DNA is TGTGCCAGCAGTTTCCTCGGACAGGGAGAATTAGACGAGCAGTACTTC. This codes for CASSFLGQGELDEQYF.

The chain uses TRBV7-9 and TRBJ1-4; 9 bases line up with TRBD1. Losses at the gene ends were 4 bases for V and 8 bases for J; bases not matched to a gene: 8. The V gene's germline CDR1 is SEHNR and CDR2 FQNEAQ (reference sequence). The length of the CDR3 is 15 residues. CDR3 bases: TGTGCCAGCAGCTCGGGACAGGGTTTGGGGGAAAAACTGTTTTTT. It translates to CASSSGQGLGEKLFF.